Below, one TCR beta chain is given with its context. In germline, CDR1 is LNHDA, CDR2 SQIVND (reference sequence). V was shortened by 8 bases and J by 3 bases, with 14 bases between the two germline ends. The CDR3 consists of 14 residues. The data are from a study of OX40 agonist ivuxolimab in advanced cancers. Clones were read by immunoSEQ multiplex PCR, and TCRdb kept only the in-frame ones, dropping some. Among tens of thousands of clones listed, about 77% were seen once. The material was CD4+ or CD8+ T cells sorted from blood, obtained in a trial of the OX40 agonist ivuxolimab. This receptor was identified in an adult with an advanced solid tumor such as melanoma, head and neck, liver or kidney cancer. The chain carries TRBV19 and TRBJ2-1; D is unclear. The CDR3 nucleotides read TGTGCCAGTCAGGTTAGGGCCGACTACAATGAGCAGTTCTTC. It specifies CASQVRADYNEQFF.